A single sample gave rise to the 20 T cell receptor beta chains below, sequenced in a study of shared clonotypes between healthy human individuals. Here immunoSEQ multiplex PCR was the method, and the copy in TCRdb shows in-frame clones only, minus some. The table shows about 2.4 million clones, with 80% to 95% occurring only once. The specimen sequenced was naive CD4+ T cells from PBMCs. Subset defined: CD45RA+ positively selected. The origin of the receptors is a man between 18 and 29 years old in good health. Some clones in this sample may be carry-over from other donors' samples.

V and J are TRBV28 and TRBJ2-7; 13 bases match TRBD2. This CDR3 has 16 amino acids. V was pared by 5 bases and J by 5 bases, with 9 bases of the junction left unmatched. Per germline, CDR1 MDHEN and CDR2 SYDVKM. DNA of the CDR3: TGTGCCAGCAGTGCAAGGACTAGCGGGAGAATGAACGAGCAGTACTTC. Protein: CASSARTSGRMNEQYF.

V and J are TRBV7-9 and TRBJ2-1; no reliable D call. Trimming took off 3 bases at V and 8 bases at J, with 14 bases between the two ends. Germline CDR1 reads SEHNR; CDR2 reads FQNEAQ (reference sequence). The CDR3 runs to 14 residues. Written as DNA, the CDR3 is TGTGCCAGCAGCTTCTATGCAATTGTCCATGAGCAGTTCTTC. Translated: CASSFYAIVHEQFF.

The sample holds a few counts of this clone. The chain joins TRBV19 to TRBJ1-1; D is unclear. The CDR3 covers 17 residues. In germline, CDR1 is LNHDA, CDR2 SQIVND (reference sequence). Trimming cost V 6 bases and J 0 bases, with 20 bases left between them. The CDR3 protein is CASSENPRARLNTEAFF. DNA of the CDR3: TGTGCCAGTAGCGAAAATCCCCGGGCCCGGCTGAACACTGAAGCTTTCTTT. Combining the CDR3 with reference TRBV19 and TRBJ1-1 gives the whole variable domain DGGITQSPKYLFRKEGQNVTLSCEQNLNHDAMYWYRQDPGQGLRLIYYSQIVNDFQKGDIAEGYSVSREKKESFPLTVTSAQKNPTAFYLCASSENPRARLNTEAFFGQGTRLTVV.

This clone was recorded only once. In the same sample, other DNA sequences code for this CDR3. The chain uses TRBV5-1 and TRBJ1-5; the match to TRBD1 covers 11 bases. The CDR3 is made up of 15 amino acids. V dropped 4 bases and J dropped 4; count of bases not matched to a gene: 4. Germline CDR1 is SGHRS and CDR2 is YFSETQ. CDR3 nucleotide sequence: TGCGCCAGCAGCCCAGGGACAGGGGGAAATCAGCCCCAGCATTTT. It translates to CASSPGTGGNQPQHF. The full variable domain, with the rest looked up from reference TRBV5-1 and TRBJ1-5, is KAGVTQTPRYLIKTRGQQVTLSCSPISGHRSVSWYQQTPGQGLQFLFEYFSETQRNKGNFPGRFSGRQFSNSRSEMNVSTLELGDSALYLCASSPGTGGNQPQHFGDGTRLSIL.

This clone came up a few times. This CDR3 reads CASSQTTSSPYGYTF. CDR3 bases: TGTGCCAGCAGCCAAACGACCTCATCCCCCTATGGCTACACCTTC. The chain uses TRBV14 and TRBJ1-2; D call uncertain. The CDR3 contains 15 residues. The ends were cut back, 2 bases at V and 4 bases at J, with 14 bases in the middle. Looked up from germline, CDR1 is SGHDN and CDR2 is FVKESK.

The chain is built from TRBV28 and TRBJ1-3; D remains ambiguous. CDR1 and CDR2 (germline): MDHEN, SYDVKM. V shed 3 bases and J shed 1 base, with 4 bases lying between them. The CDR3 is made up of 13 amino acids. CDR3 DNA sequence: TGTGCCAGCAGTTTGGGGTCTGGAAACACCATATATTTT. It encodes CASSLGSGNTIYF.

The rearrangement joins TRBV9 to TRBJ2-2, with D perhaps matching TRBD2 (6 bases). The CDR3 has 14 amino acids. The germline V and J ends were trimmed by 3 bases and 5 bases, with 11 bases remaining between them. Germline CDR1 SGDLS, CDR2 YYNGEE. The CDR3 here is CASSDRELTGELFF. The DNA of the CDR3 is TGTGCCAGCAGCGATCGGGAGCTGACCGGGGAGCTGTTTTTT.

This clone was seen more than once but under ten times. V and J are TRBV2 and TRBJ2-2; weak D call: TRBD1 (6 bases). The CDR3 consists of 13 residues. Trimming pared 4 bases from V and 7 bases from J, leaving 10 bases between. Per germline, CDR1 SNHLY and CDR2 FYNNEI. The DNA for the CDR3 is TGTGCCAGCAGTGCAAACAGGGACGGGGAGCTGTTTTTT. Residues: CASSANRDGELFF.

The chain employs TRBV10-3 and TRBJ1-5, with 9 bases aligning to TRBD1. In germline, CDR1 is ENHRY, CDR2 SYGVKD. V gave up 2 bases and J gave up 7 bases; unmatched junction bases: 12. CDR3 size: 17 residues. The CDR3 region has the DNA TGTGCCATCAGTGAGGGGGGGGACAGGGAAATTCACCAGCCCCAGCATTTT. Translation gives CAISEGGDREIHQPQHF.

The rearrangement joins TRBV11-3 to TRBJ2-2; 7 bases are a match to TRBD1. V shed 1 base, J shed 1 base, and the junction held 6 bases outside the gene matches. CDR3 size: 17 residues. Germline CDR1 SGHNT, CDR2 YENEEA. This chain's CDR3 is CASSLGYDRENTGELFF. CDR3 coding DNA: TGTGCCAGCAGCTTAGGGTATGACAGGGAGAACACCGGGGAGCTGTTTTTT.

The chain links TRBV14 to TRBJ2-7; 8 bases agree with TRBD1. The CDR3 length is 15 residues. J lost 3 bases, V lost 1 base, and 5 bases had no gene match. The V gene's germline CDR1 is SGHDN and CDR2 FVKESK. CDR3: CASSQGRGPYYEQYF. CDR3 DNA sequence: TGTGCCAGCAGCCAAGGCAGGGGGCCCTACTACGAGCAGTACTTC.

This rearrangement joins TRBV6-6 to TRBJ1-1, with D perhaps TRBD1 (5 bases). The CDR3 covers 13 residues. V was clipped by 11 bases and J by 8 bases, with 21 bases between them. Germline loops: CDR1 MNHNY, CDR2 SVGAGI (reference sequence). The CDR3 nucleotides read TGTGCCGGCCGCCGGGACCGAGAGGCCGAAGCTTTCTTT. Protein: CAGRRDREAEAFF.

The V and J genes are TRBV4-1 and TRBJ1-2; D unclear. This CDR3 region has 14 residues. The germline gives CDR1 MGHRA, CDR2 YSYEKL. V was cut by 6 bases and J by 1 base, with 12 bases left in between. CDR3 DNA sequence: TGCGCCAGCAGGGCAGCAGGCAGTAACTATGGCTACACCTTC. This gives the protein CASRAAGSNYGYTF.

The V gene is TRBV2, the J gene TRBJ2-1; weak D call: TRBD1 (7 bases). CDR3 length: 15 amino acids. Trimming left V 5 bases short and J 9 bases short, with 20 bases between. Germline assignment: CDR1 SNHLY and CDR2 FYNNEI. CDR3 protein: CASSQAGGLRGEQFF. In DNA, the CDR3 is TGTGCCAGCAGTCAGGCAGGGGGGCTCCGCGGTGAGCAGTTCTTC.

The sample holds one count of this clone. The chain recombines TRBV7-3 with TRBJ2-2; TRBD1 or TRBD2 may be the D gene (5 bases each). The germline V gene has CDR1 SGHTA and CDR2 FQGTGA. V was trimmed by 5 bases and J by 3 bases, leaving 13 bases between them. This CDR3 is 15 amino acids long. CDR3: CASSPSGTYTGELFF. Here the CDR3 DNA reads TGTGCCAGCAGCCCCTCCGGGACGTACACCGGGGAGCTGTTTTTT. Looking up the rest from reference TRBV7-3 and TRBJ2-2 gives the full variable domain: GAGVSQTPSNKVTEKGKYVELRCDPISGHTALYWYRQSLGQGPEFLIYFQGTGAADDSGLPNDRFFAVRPEGSVSTLKIQRTERGDSAVYLCASSPSGTYTGELFFGEGSRLTVL.

The CDR3 loop reads CASSLLDRMPIDEQYF. The CDR3 coding sequence is TGTGCCAGCAGCTTGTTGGACAGAATGCCCATCGACGAGCAGTACTTC. The rearrangement uses TRBV5-6 and TRBJ2-7, with D possibly matching TRBD1 (6 bases). The germline V and J ends were trimmed by 1 base and 5 bases, with 19 bases remaining between them. CDR3 length: 16 residues. Germline CDR1 reads SGHDT; CDR2 reads YYEEEE.

Turning to this clone: Other nucleotide sequences from this sample produce the same CDR3. The chain carries TRBV2 and TRBJ1-5; no clear D gene. Germline V gene data show CDR1 as SNHLY and CDR2 as FYNNEI. The germline V and J ends were trimmed by 8 bases and 3 bases, with 5 bases remaining between them. The CDR3 is made up of 11 amino acids. CDR3 sequence: CASGSNQPQHF. CDR3 DNA sequence: TGTGCCAGCGGTTCCAATCAGCCCCAGCATTTT.

The rearrangement links TRBV2 to TRBJ2-6, with D unclear. This CDR3 has 19 residues. Trimming removed 5 bases at V and 2 bases at J, with 22 bases between. CDR1 and CDR2 (germline): SNHLY, FYNNEI. As DNA, the CDR3 is TGTGCCAGCAGTCTAAGGCAGGTAGCAGCAATTCCTGGGGCCAACGTCCTGACTTTC. It is translated as CASSLRQVAAIPGANVLTF.

This chain links TRBV2 with TRBJ1-1; D ambiguous. V dropped 5 bases and J dropped 1 base, with 8 bases sitting between them. The germline V gene has CDR1 SNHLY and CDR2 FYNNEI. There are 13 residues in the CDR3. CDR3 nucleotides: TGTGCCAGCAGTCGTCCTGGGAACACTGAAGCTTTCTTT. Protein sequence: CASSRPGNTEAFF.

This rearrangement joins TRBV7-2 to TRBJ2-2; possibly TRBD2 for D (5 bases). The ends were cut back, 0 bases at V and 15 bases at J, with 8 bases in the middle. CDR1 SGHTA and CDR2 FQGNSA come from the germline V gene. The CDR3 has 11 residues. The CDR3: CASSLAAGMFF. The CDR3 coding sequence is TGTGCCAGCAGCTTAGCCGCCGGGATGTTTTTT.